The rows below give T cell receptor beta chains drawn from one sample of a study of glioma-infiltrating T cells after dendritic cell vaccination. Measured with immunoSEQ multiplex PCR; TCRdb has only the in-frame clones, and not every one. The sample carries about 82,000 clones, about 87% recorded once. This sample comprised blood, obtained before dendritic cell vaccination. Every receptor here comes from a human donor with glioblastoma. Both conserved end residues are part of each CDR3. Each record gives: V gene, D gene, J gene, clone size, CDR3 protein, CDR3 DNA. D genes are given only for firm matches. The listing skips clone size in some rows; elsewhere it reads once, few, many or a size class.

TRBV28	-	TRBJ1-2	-	CASSLVPYGYTF	TGTGCCAGCAGTCTCGTTCCTTATGGCTACACCTTC
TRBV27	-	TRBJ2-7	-	CASRRRLDSYEQYF	TGTGCCAGCAGGAGGCGCCTAGACTCCTACGAGCAGTACTTC
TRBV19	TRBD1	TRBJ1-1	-	CASSSPPGTGTNTEAFF	TGTGCCAGTAGTTCTCCTCCCGGGACAGGGACGAACACTGAAGCTTTCTTT
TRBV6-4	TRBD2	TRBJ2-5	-	CASSDSEVAGETQYF	TGTGCCAGCAGTGACTCAGAAGTAGCGGGAGAGACCCAGTACTTC
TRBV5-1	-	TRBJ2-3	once	CASSLDGSGRDTQYF	TGCGCCAGCAGCTTGGATGGTAGCGGTAGAGATACGCAGTATTTT
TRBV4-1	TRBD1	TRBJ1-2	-	CASSQGQGAPFGGYTF	TGCGCCAGCAGCCAAGGACAGGGGGCCCCCTTTGGTGGCTACACCTTC
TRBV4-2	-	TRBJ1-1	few	CASSQDRQGDTEAFF	TGTGCCAGCAGCCAAGATCGCCAGGGCGACACTGAAGCTTTCTTT
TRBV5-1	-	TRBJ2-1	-	CASSLGDINEQFF	TGCGCCAGCAGCTTGGGGGACATCAATGAGCAGTTCTTC
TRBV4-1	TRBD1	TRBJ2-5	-	CASSPQGAGETQYF	TGCGCCAGCAGCCCACAGGGGGCCGGAGAGACCCAGTACTTC
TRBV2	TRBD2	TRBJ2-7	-	CASSEQPLAGDEQYF	TGTGCCAGCAGTGAACAGCCGCTAGCGGGGGACGAGCAGTACTTC
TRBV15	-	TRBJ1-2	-	CATSADSYGYTF	TGTGCCACCAGCGCTGACAGCTATGGCTACACCTTC
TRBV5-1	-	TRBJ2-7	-	CASSPMGASSYEQYF	TGCGCCAGCAGCCCCATGGGGGCAAGCTCCTACGAGCAGTACTTC
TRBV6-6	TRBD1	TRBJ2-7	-	CASSRTGSGEQYF	TGTGCCAGCAGTCGGACAGGGTCTGGCGAGCAGTACTTC
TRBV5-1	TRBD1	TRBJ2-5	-	CASSFPTGGGQETQYF	TGCGCCAGCAGCTTCCCGACAGGGGGCGGTCAAGAGACCCAGTACTTC
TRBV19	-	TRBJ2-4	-	CASSILWGGASIQYF	TGTGCCAGTAGTATCCTTTGGGGGGGCGCTTCCATTCAGTACTTC
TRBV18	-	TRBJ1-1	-	CASSPAGAATEAFF	TGTGCCAGCTCACCCGCCGGAGCGGCCACTGAAGCTTTCTTT
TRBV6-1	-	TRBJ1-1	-	CASRSGLLEAFF	TGTGCCAGCAGGTCCGGACTGCTCGAAGCTTTCTTT
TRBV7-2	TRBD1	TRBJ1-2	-	CASSLGDRATYGYTF	TGTGCCAGCAGCTTGGGGGACAGGGCGACTTATGGCTACACCTTC
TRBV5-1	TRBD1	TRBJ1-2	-	CASSPDRADKDTF	TGCGCCAGCAGCCCTGACAGGGCAGATAAGGACACCTTC
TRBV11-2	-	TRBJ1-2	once	CASSLVQGSSGYTF	TGTGCCAGCAGCTTAGTGCAGGGGTCGAGCGGCTACACCTTC
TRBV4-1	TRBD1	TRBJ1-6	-	CASSQLGQGNNSPLHF	TGCGCCAGCAGCCAACTAGGACAGGGTAATAATTCACCCCTCCACTTT
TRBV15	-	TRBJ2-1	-	CATSRPGGLYNEQFF	TGTGCCACCAGCCGTCCCGGAGGCCTTTACAATGAGCAGTTCTTC
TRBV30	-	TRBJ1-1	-	CAWGLNAGTEAFF	TGTGCCTGGGGACTGAACGCGGGCACTGAAGCTTTCTTT
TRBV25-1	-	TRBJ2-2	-	CASMAQGNTGELFF	TGTGCCAGCATGGCACAGGGGAACACCGGGGAGCTGTTTTTT
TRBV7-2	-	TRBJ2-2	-	CASSLVASGAGELFF	TGTGCCAGCAGCTTAGTCGCCTCAGGGGCCGGGGAGCTGTTTTTT
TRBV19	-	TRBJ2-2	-	CATTRLWEELNTGELFF	TGTGCCACCACGCGATTGTGGGAGGAATTGAACACCGGGGAGCTGTTTTTT
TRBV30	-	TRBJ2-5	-	CAWSRRTTGTQETQYF	TGTGCCTGGAGCCGGCGAACCACAGGGACCCAAGAGACCCAGTACTTC
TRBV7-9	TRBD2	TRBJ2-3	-	CASSIPVAGESTDTQYF	TGTGCCAGCAGCATACCGGTGGCGGGAGAATCCACAGATACGCAGTATTTT
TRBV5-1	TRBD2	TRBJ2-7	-	CASSSMGGATYEQYF	TGCGCCAGCAGCTCCATGGGAGGGGCTACCTACGAGCAGTACTTC
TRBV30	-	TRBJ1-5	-	CAWSNGQGSNQPQHF	TGTGCCTGGAGTAACGGGCAGGGTAGTAATCAGCCCCAGCATTTT